Listed here is a single TCR beta chain. Its specificity is not known. Trimming took off 9 bases at V and 1 base at J, with 12 bases between the two ends. This CDR3 is built from 13 residues. Germline values: CDR1 MNHNS, CDR2 SASEGT. Libraries were prepared by immunoSEQ multiplex PCR; TCRdb keeps only in-frame clonotypes and omits some of them. The sample holds around 48,000 clones, roughly 72% seen once. The entry originates in a study of STAT5B mutations in CD4+ large granular lymphocyte leukemia. Study results and caveats: Compared with healthy controls (2/35), patient top clones favored TRBV06 (8/27).

The sequencing input was CD4+ T cells from blood buffy coats. The V and J genes are TRBV6-1 and TRBJ1-1, with D unresolved. The receptor was derived from a human donor in good health. The CDR3 nucleotides read TGTGCCAGTCTCGGGTGGGCGAACACTGAAGCTTTCTTT. Protein product: CASLGWANTEAFF.